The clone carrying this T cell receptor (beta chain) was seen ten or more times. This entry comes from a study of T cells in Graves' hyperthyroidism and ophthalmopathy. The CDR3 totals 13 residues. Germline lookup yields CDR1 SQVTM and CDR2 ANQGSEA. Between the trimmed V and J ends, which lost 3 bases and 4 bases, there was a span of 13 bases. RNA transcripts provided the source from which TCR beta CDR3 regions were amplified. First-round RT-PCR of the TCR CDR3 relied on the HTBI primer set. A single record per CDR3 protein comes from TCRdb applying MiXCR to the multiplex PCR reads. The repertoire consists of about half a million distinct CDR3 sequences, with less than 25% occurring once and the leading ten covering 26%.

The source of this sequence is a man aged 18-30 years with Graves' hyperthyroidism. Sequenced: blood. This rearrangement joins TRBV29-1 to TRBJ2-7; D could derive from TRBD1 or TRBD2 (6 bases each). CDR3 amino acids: CSVEGGVGYEQYF. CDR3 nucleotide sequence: TGCAGCGTTGAGGGGGGCGTCGGGTACGAGCAGTACTTC.